These 22 T cell receptor beta chains came from one sample sequenced in a study of CD8 T cells in ankylosing spondylitis. TCRdb re-derived calls from the 5' RACE reads in MiXCR, one entry per CDR3 protein. The sample holds 150,000 to 200,000 distinct CDR3 sequences; around a tenth are singletons and the top ten take around 29%. Sequenced sample: blood, either unsorted or a sorted T cell fraction (not recorded which). The receptor set was obtained from a male donor with ankylosing spondylitis or in good health (not recorded which).

The chain has TRBV7-2 and TRBJ1-5; TRBD1 aligns across 8 bases. Trimming at V came to 4 bases and at J to 0 bases, leaving 2 bases not matched to a gene. The CDR3 extends over 15 amino acids. CDR1 and CDR2 (germline): SGHTA, FQGNSA. The CDR3 bases are TGTGCCAGCAGCTGGACAGGGCCTAGCAATCAGCCCCAGCATTTT. This translates into CASSWTGPSNQPQHF.

This clonotype was observed at least ten times. The rearrangement uses TRBV18 and TRBJ2-7; 12 nucleotides align to TRBD2. This CDR3 is 15 amino acids long. With 2 bases clipped from V and 7 bases from J, the junction kept 6 bases outside the gene matches. The germline V gene has CDR1 KGHSH and CDR2 LQKENI. CDR3 protein: CASSPKTSGSGEQYF. The CDR3, as DNA: TGTGCCAGCTCACCAAAGACTAGCGGGAGTGGGGAGCAGTACTTC.

The table lists this clonotype with many counts. The chain uses TRBV27 and TRBJ2-1, with 9 bases identical to TRBD2. Germline CDR1 reads MNHEY; CDR2 reads SMNVEV (reference sequence). Losses at the gene ends were 0 bases for V and 0 bases for J; bases not matched to a gene: 3. CDR3 size: 17 residues. The CDR3 coding sequence is TGTGCCAGCAGTTTATCTCTAGCGGGGAGCTCCTACAATGAGCAGTTCTTC. This codes for CASSLSLAGSSYNEQFF.

This clonotype was recorded many times. The J gene is TRBJ2-1, the V gene TRBV20-1; no reliable D call. Germline CDR1 DFQATT, CDR2 SNEGSKA (reference sequence). The CDR3 consists of 11 residues. V dropped 4 bases and J dropped 6 bases, with 7 bases sitting between them. CDR3 in DNA: TGCAGTGCTACGGGTACCAATGAGCAGTTCTTC. It yields the protein CSATGTNEQFF.

This clonotype was counted many times. This chain connects TRBV29-1 to TRBJ2-1; D ambiguous. The germline V and J ends were trimmed by 4 bases and 0 bases, with 19 bases remaining between them. The germline V gene has CDR1 SQVTM and CDR2 ANQGSEA. The CDR3 is 17 residues long. Written as DNA, the CDR3 is TGCAGCGTTGGCGGTATGGTTAGCCCGAGCTCCTACAATGAGCAGTTCTTC. Translating gives CSVGGMVSPSSYNEQFF.

J is TRBJ2-1 and V is TRBV20-1; TRBD2 matches at 11 bases. This CDR3 comprises 15 residues. Germline CDR1 and CDR2: DFQATT and SNEGSKA (reference sequence). V lost 2 bases, J lost 6 bases, and 6 bases stayed unmatched. CDR3 protein: CSARSGTSGSNEQFF. The CDR3 region has the DNA TGCAGTGCTAGATCGGGAACTAGCGGGAGCAATGAGCAGTTCTTC.

V is TRBV28 and J is TRBJ2-1, with 10 bases lining up with TRBD1. This CDR3 comprises 20 residues. The germline V gene has CDR1 MDHEN and CDR2 SYDVKM. Losses at the gene ends were 5 bases for V and 7 bases for J; bases not matched to a gene: 23. CDR3 sequence: CASSDYTPGQGFTTGNEQFF. CDR3 nucleotide sequence: TGTGCCAGCAGTGACTATACCCCGGGACAGGGGTTTACTACGGGGAATGAGCAGTTCTTC.

This clonotype has a count of ten or more. The V gene is TRBV7-8, the J gene TRBJ1-5; 7 bases map to TRBD1. Germline trimming cut 5 bases from V and 4 bases from J; bases unmatched to any gene: 2. The CDR3 totals 13 residues. From germline, CDR1 is SGHVS and CDR2 FQNEAQ. Here the CDR3 DNA reads TGTGCCAGCAGCCGGGACAGAAATCAGCCCCAGCATTTT. Encoded protein: CASSRDRNQPQHF.

This clonotype appeared many times. The chain is built from TRBV12-3 or TRBV12-4 and TRBJ1-1; 7 bases fit TRBD1. Trimming took 10 bases from V and 0 from J; bases not matched to a gene: 5. The CDR3 covers 13 residues. The CDR3 bases are TGTGCCACCTCGGGACAGATGAACACTGAAGCTTTCTTT. Protein: CATSGQMNTEAFF.

In its sample, this clonotype was seen many times. The V gene is TRBV7-8, the J gene TRBJ2-5; 10 bases fit TRBD2. This CDR3 has 17 amino acids. Trimming took 5 bases from V and 6 from J; bases not matched to a gene: 15. Germline CDR1 SGHVS, CDR2 FQNEAQ. The CDR3 sequence is CASSGLSLIAGGQTQYF. CDR3 coding DNA: TGTGCCAGCAGCGGGCTCTCCTTGATAGCGGGGGGACAGACCCAGTACTTC. Together with reference TRBV7-8 and TRBJ2-5, the CDR3 gives the full variable domain: GAGVSQSPRYKVAKRGQDVALRCDPISGHVSLFWYQQALGQGPEFLTYFQNEAQLDKSGLPSDRFFAERPEGSVSTLKIQRTQQEDSAVYLCASSGLSLIAGGQTQYFGPGTRLLVL.

V usage is TRBV7-9 and J usage is TRBJ1-2, with D possibly being TRBD1 (6 bases). CDR1 SEHNR and CDR2 FQNEAQ come from the germline V gene (reference sequence). V lost 8 bases and J lost 1, with 20 bases in between. The CDR3 runs to 16 residues. CDR3 bases: TGTGCCAGCGTCCCCAAGGGGGGAGTCTATAACTATGGCTACACCTTC. Protein product: CASVPKGGVYNYGYTF.

The chain is built from TRBV29-1 and TRBJ1-5; a possible D gene is TRBD1 (5 bases). V was pared by 3 bases and J by 0 bases, with 9 bases between. Germline V gene sequence: CDR1 SQVTM, CDR2 ANQGSEA. This CDR3 spans 14 amino acids. The CDR3 here is CSVDGGDSNQPQHF. CDR3 coding DNA: TGCAGCGTTGACGGGGGGGATAGCAATCAGCCCCAGCATTTT.

The sample holds a few counts of this clonotype. The chain employs TRBV5-1 and TRBJ1-6; D unclear. The CDR3 runs to 12 residues. V dropped 2 bases and J dropped 5 bases, with 2 bases sitting between them. Germline assignment: CDR1 SGHRS and CDR2 YFSETQ. The CDR3 loop reads CASSFNNSPLHF. The CDR3 DNA sequence: TGCGCCAGCAGCTTCAATAATTCACCCCTCCACTTT. The whole variable domain, remainder taken from reference TRBV5-1 and TRBJ1-6, is KAGVTQTPRYLIKTRGQQVTLSCSPISGHRSVSWYQQTPGQGLQFLFEYFSETQRNKGNFPGRFSGRQFSNSRSEMNVSTLELGDSALYLCASSFNNSPLHFGNGTRLTVT.

This clonotype was detected ten times or more. This chain links TRBV12-3 or TRBV12-4 with TRBJ2-4, with D possibly matching TRBD2 (7 bases). CDR3 length equals 13 residues. Trimming removed 7 bases from V and 7 bases from J, with 14 bases in between. This CDR3 reads CASTGLGGNIQYF. Written as DNA, the CDR3 is TGTGCCAGCACTGGACTAGGGGGGAACATTCAGTACTTC.

The chain employs TRBV7-2 and TRBJ2-5, with D perhaps matching TRBD1 (6 bases). Trimming left V 3 bases short and J 2 bases short, with 13 bases between. CDR1 is SGHTA and CDR2 is FQGNSA in the germline V gene. The CDR3 is 15 amino acids. The CDR3 loop reads CASSFPGVGQETQYF. The DNA of the CDR3 is TGTGCCAGCAGCTTCCCAGGGGTCGGGCAAGAGACCCAGTACTTC.

This clonotype occurred many times. This chain connects TRBV28 to TRBJ2-1, with a tentative D call TRBD2 (6 bases). V was shortened by 6 bases and J by 2 bases, with 26 bases between the two germline ends. This CDR3 region has 19 residues. Germline V gene sequence: CDR1 MDHEN, CDR2 SYDVKM. CDR3 sequence (DNA): TGTGCCAGCAGCCTTCCGGGAGTCTCGGTACTGTCTCCCTACAATGAGCAGTTCTTC. This translates into CASSLPGVSVLSPYNEQFF.

In this sample, this clonotype turned up many times. The chain employs TRBV2 and TRBJ2-5, with 7 bases that match TRBD1. Looked up from germline, CDR1 is SNHLY and CDR2 is FYNNEI. The CDR3 has 13 residues. The J segment lost 3 bases and the V segment lost 6 bases, leaving 4 bases of the junction unmatched. The CDR3, as DNA: TGTGCCAGCAGCTACAGGGGAAAAGAGACCCAGTACTTC. This translates into CASSYRGKETQYF.

In this sample, this clonotype turned up many times. The chain combines TRBV29-1 with TRBJ2-1; 8 nucleotides line up with TRBD2. V shed 8 bases and J 8 bases; nucleotides not matched to a gene: 11. The CDR3 is 13 amino acids. Per germline, CDR1 SQVTM and CDR2 ANQGSEA. CDR3 in amino acids: CSSERENGYEQFF. CDR3 bases: TGCAGCTCAGAGCGGGAGAATGGCTATGAGCAGTTCTTC.

This clonotype has a count of ten or more. This chain connects TRBV20-1 to TRBJ2-1; 11 bases line up with TRBD1. The germline V gene has CDR1 DFQATT and CDR2 SNEGSKA (reference sequence). J was trimmed by 3 bases and V by 6 bases; bases with no gene match: 4. CDR3 size: 14 residues. The CDR3 here is CSASGTGGYNEQFF. CDR3 DNA: TGCAGTGCGTCCGGGACAGGGGGCTACAATGAGCAGTTCTTC.

This clonotype was counted many times. This chain joins TRBV2 and TRBJ1-2, with 8 bases matching TRBD1. Germline V CDR1 and CDR2: SNHLY, FYNNEI. After removal of 8 bases from V and 6 bases from J, the junction contained 2 bases not matched to a gene. The CDR3 runs to 11 residues. The CDR3 DNA reads as TGTGCCAGCGCCAGGGGGCATGGCTACACCTTC. Residues: CASARGHGYTF.

This clonotype was recorded many times. The chain links TRBV20-1 to TRBJ2-7, with 9 bases aligning to TRBD1. The V gene's germline CDR1 is DFQATT and CDR2 SNEGSKA (reference sequence). V shed 5 bases, J shed 3 bases, and the junction held 5 bases outside the gene matches. The CDR3 runs 13 residues. The DNA of the CDR3 is TGCAGTGCTCCGACAGGGGGAGGCTACGAGCAGTACTTC. Translation: CSAPTGGGYEQYF.

For this clonotype: It may be a read error: a sequence one base away is much more abundant. This chain links TRBV5-6 with TRBJ2-1, with TRBD2 matching over 8 bases. Germline V gives CDR1 SGHDT, CDR2 YYEEEE. The CDR3 is made up of 16 amino acids. Losses at the gene ends were 4 bases for V and 0 bases for J; bases not matched to a gene: 6. The CDR3 DNA reads TGTGCCAGCAGCCTGCTACTAGCGGACTCCTACAATGAGCAGTTCTTC. Translation gives CASSLLLADSYNEQFF.